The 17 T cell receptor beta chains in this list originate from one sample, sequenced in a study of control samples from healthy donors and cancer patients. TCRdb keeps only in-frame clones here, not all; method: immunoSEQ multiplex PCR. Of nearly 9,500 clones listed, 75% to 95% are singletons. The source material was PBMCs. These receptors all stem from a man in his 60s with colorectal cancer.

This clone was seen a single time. The CDR3 protein is CASSDPQNYNEQFF. In nucleotides, the CDR3 is TGTGCCAGCAGCGACCCGCAGAACTACAATGAGCAGTTCTTC. The chain recombines TRBV9 with TRBJ2-1; D ambiguous. V lost 3 bases and J 3 bases, leaving 10 bases between the germline ends. Germline values: CDR1 SGDLS, CDR2 YYNGEE. CDR3 length: 14 residues.

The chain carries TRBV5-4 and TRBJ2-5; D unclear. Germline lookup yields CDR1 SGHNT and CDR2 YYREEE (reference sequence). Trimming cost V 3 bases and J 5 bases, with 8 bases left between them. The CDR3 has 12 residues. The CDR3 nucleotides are TGTGCCAGCAGCTCAGACCGGGAGACCCAGTACTTC. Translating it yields CASSSDRETQYF.

Here the CDR3 DNA reads TGTGCCAGCAGCTTGCCAATTGGACCCCTCCACTTT. Translating it yields CASSLPIGPLHF. The genes are TRBV7-9 and TRBJ1-6; D remains unclear. This CDR3 spans 12 amino acids. Per germline, CDR1 SEHNR and CDR2 FQNEAQ (reference sequence). The V end lost 3 bases, the J end lost 12 bases, and 9 bases lay between the germline ends.

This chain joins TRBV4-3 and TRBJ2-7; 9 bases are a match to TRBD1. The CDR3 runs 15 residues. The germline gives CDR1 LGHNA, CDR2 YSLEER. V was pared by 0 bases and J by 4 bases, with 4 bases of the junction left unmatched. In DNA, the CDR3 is TGCGCCAGCAGCCAAGATTCGGGACAGGGTTACGAGCAGTACTTC. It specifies CASSQDSGQGYEQYF.

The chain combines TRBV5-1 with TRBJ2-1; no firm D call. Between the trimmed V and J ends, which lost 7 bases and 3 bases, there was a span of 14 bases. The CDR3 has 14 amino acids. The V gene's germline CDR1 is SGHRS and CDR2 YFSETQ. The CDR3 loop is CASQPDHYYNEQFF. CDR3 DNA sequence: TGCGCCAGCCAGCCGGACCACTACTACAATGAGCAGTTCTTC.

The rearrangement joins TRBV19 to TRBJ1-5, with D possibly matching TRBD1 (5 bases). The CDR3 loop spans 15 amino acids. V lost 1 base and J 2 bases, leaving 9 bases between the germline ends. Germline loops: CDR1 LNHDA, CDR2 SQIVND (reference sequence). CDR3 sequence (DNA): TGTGCCAGTAGTATAGCCGAACAGGGCAATCAGCCCCAGCATTTT. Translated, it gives CASSIAEQGNQPQHF.

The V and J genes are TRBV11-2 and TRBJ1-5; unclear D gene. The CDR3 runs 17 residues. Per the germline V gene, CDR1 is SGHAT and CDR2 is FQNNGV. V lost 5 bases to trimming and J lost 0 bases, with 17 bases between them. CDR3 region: CASSPGYRPFSNQPQHF. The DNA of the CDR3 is TGTGCCAGCAGCCCGGGATACCGGCCCTTTAGCAATCAGCCCCAGCATTTT.

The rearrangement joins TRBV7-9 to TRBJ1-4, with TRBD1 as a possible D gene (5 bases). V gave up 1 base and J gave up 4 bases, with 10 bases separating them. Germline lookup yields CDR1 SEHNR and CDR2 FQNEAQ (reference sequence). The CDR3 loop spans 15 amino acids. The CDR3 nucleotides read TGTGCCAGCAGCTTAGGGGGCTGGAGTAATGAAAAACTGTTTTTT. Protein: CASSLGGWSNEKLFF.

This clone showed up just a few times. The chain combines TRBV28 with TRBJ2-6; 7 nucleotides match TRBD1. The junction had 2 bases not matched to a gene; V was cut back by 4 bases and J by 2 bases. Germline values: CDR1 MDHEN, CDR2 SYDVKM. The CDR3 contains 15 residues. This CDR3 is CASSSTGAGANVLTF. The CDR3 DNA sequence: TGTGCCAGCAGTTCCACAGGGGCTGGGGCCAACGTCCTGACTTTC.

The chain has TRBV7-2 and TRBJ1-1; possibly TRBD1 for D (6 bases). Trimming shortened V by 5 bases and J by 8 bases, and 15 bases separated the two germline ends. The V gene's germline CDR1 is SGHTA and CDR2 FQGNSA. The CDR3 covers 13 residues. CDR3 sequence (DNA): TGTGCCAGCAGCATCCGTCCACAGGGAGAAGCTTTCTTT. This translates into CASSIRPQGEAFF.

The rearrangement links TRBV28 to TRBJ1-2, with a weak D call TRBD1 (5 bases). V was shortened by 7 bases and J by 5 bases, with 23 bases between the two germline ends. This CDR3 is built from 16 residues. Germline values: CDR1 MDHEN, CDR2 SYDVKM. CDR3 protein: CASTLRGRDPLYGYTF. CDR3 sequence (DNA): TGTGCCAGCACCTTAAGGGGCAGGGACCCTTTATATGGCTACACCTTC.

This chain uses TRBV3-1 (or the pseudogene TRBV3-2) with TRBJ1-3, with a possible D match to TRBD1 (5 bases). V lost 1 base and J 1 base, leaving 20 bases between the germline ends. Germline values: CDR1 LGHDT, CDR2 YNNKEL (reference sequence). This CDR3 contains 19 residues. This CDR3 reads CASSQGRRSGADSGNTIYF. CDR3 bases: TGTGCCAGCAGCCAAGGTAGAAGATCTGGGGCAGATTCTGGAAACACCATATATTTT.

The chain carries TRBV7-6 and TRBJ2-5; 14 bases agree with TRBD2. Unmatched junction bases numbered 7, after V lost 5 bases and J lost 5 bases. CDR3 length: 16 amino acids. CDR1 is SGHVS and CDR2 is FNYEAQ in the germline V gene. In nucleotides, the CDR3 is TGTGCCAGCAGCCGCAGGACTAGCGGGGGGTTGGAGACCCAGTACTTC. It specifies CASSRRTSGGLETQYF.

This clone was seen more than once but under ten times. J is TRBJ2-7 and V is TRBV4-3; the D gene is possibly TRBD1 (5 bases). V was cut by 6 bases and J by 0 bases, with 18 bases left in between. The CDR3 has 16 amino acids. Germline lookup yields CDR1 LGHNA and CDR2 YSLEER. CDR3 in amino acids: CASRKRQQPSSYEQYF. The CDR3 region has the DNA TGCGCCAGCAGAAAACGACAGCAACCCAGCTCCTACGAGCAGTACTTC.

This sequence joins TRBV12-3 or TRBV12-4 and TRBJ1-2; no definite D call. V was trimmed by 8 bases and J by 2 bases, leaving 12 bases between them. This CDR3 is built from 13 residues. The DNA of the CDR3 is TGTGCCAGCCGATGGCGGAGAAACTATGGCTACACCTTC. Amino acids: CASRWRRNYGYTF.

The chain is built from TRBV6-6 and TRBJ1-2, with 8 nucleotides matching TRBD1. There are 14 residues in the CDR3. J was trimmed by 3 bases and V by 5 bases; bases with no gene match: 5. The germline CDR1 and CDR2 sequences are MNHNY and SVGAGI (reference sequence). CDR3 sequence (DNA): TGTGCCAGCAGTCGACAGGGGATCGACTATGGCTACACCTTC. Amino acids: CASSRQGIDYGYTF.

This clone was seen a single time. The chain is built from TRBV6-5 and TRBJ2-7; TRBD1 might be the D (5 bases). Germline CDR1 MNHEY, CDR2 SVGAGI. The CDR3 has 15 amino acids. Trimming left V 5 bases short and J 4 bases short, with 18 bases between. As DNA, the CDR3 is TGTGCCAGCAGTCCGTGGGGCCACGGTCAATACGAGCAGTACTTC. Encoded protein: CASSPWGHGQYEQYF.